Below, 26 T cell receptor beta chains from the same sample are listed, as sequenced in a study of blood T cells in healthy people across ages. A J-beta primer mix and a sample-barcoded 5' primer were used in a second PCR of roughly 6 to 11 cycles. Each CDR3 protein is one row after TCRdb ran MiXCR on the 5' RACE reads. The sample consists of 850,000 or so distinct CDR3 sequences, 29% of them appearing once. Sequences were obtained from blood. These TCRs come from a woman aged 80 or older in good health.

This clonotype was detected only once. The V gene is TRBV5-6, the J gene TRBJ2-1; D uncertain. The V end was cut by 6 bases, the J end by 0 bases, with 13 bases between. The CDR3 totals 15 residues. CDR1 and CDR2 from the germline V gene are SGHDT and YYEEEE. CDR3: CASTPLDLSYNEQFF. In DNA, the CDR3 is TGTGCCAGCACCCCTCTTGACCTCTCCTACAATGAGCAGTTCTTC.

This clonotype has at least ten counts. Relative to the germline gene, one junction end is altered; a read error may explain this. The chain couples TRBV5-1 to TRBJ2-1, with D hard to call. The CDR3 covers 15 residues. CDR1 SGHRS and CDR2 YFSETQ come from the germline V gene. The CDR3 loop is CASSLGPAEYNEQFF. CDR3 sequence (DNA): TGTGCCAGCAGCTTAGGGCCGGCGGAGTACAATGAGCAGTTCTTC.

Points on this clonotype: A read error is possible here, since a much larger clone lies one base away. This chain links TRBV27 with TRBJ2-3; 11 bases agree with TRBD2. CDR3 size: 21 residues. The germline V gene encodes CDR1 MNHEY and CDR2 SMNVEV (reference sequence). The V segment lost 7 bases and the J segment 2 bases; nucleotides outside the gene matches: 23. CDR3 protein: CASNPDLPRSSGGTYTDTQYF. DNA of the CDR3: TGTGCCAGCAATCCCGACCTCCCGCGGTCTAGCGGGGGGACCTACACAGATACGCAGTATTTT.

This clonotype was picked up many times. This chain connects TRBV20-1 to TRBJ1-2; 12 bases match TRBD1. J lost 4 bases, V lost 6 bases, and 6 bases had no gene match. The CDR3 is made up of 14 amino acids. CDR1 and CDR2 from the germline V gene are DFQATT and SNEGSKA (reference sequence). Written as DNA, the CDR3 is TGCAGTGCCCCCGGGACAGGGGGCCCCTATGGCTACACCTTC. Protein sequence: CSAPGTGGPYGYTF.

In the case of this clonotype: Compared with germline, one end of the junction differs, possibly owing to a read error. The V and J genes are TRBV5-1 and TRBJ2-1, with TRBD1 matching 9 bases. Germline V gives CDR1 SGHRS, CDR2 YFSETQ. The CDR3 is made up of 16 amino acids. The CDR3 is CASSLGGTGHSNGQFF. Here the CDR3 DNA reads TGCGCCAGCAGCTTGGGTGGGACAGGGCATTCTAATGGGCAGTTCTTC.

This clonotype occurred many times. The chain employs TRBV4-2 and TRBJ2-1; a possible D gene is TRBD2 (6 bases). Between the trimmed V and J ends, which lost 0 bases and 5 bases, there was a span of 11 bases. The CDR3 spans 15 residues. Germline CDR1 reads LGHNA; CDR2 reads YNFKEQ. The CDR3 is CASSQDLGRNNEQFF. CDR3 DNA: TGTGCCAGCAGCCAAGATTTAGGGAGGAACAATGAGCAGTTCTTC.

This rearrangement joins TRBV28 to TRBJ2-1, with 9 bases lining up with TRBD1. The CDR3 runs to 16 residues. Per the germline V gene, CDR1 is MDHEN and CDR2 is SYDVKM. The V gene end was trimmed by 4 bases and the J gene end by 10 bases; junction bases not matched to a gene: 14. The CDR3: CASSSRPGQGSYEQFF. As DNA, the CDR3 is TGTGCCAGCAGTTCACGCCCGGGACAGGGATCCTACGAGCAGTTCTTC.

At least ten counts were recorded for this clonotype. V gene TRBV2 combines with J gene TRBJ2-3; 9 bases match TRBD1. The CDR3 is 15 amino acids. Germline values: CDR1 SNHLY, CDR2 FYNNEI. V dropped 3 bases and J dropped 5; count of bases not matched to a gene: 6. CDR3 coding DNA: TGTGCCAGCAGTGAGGGGGACAGGGTTGGAGATACGCAGTATTTT. Translated, it gives CASSEGDRVGDTQYF. Drawing the rest from reference TRBV2 and TRBJ2-3, the complete variable domain is EPEVTQTPSHQVTQMGQEVILRCVPISNHLYFYWYRQILGQKVEFLVSFYNNEISEKSEIFDDQFSVERPDGSNFTLKIRSTKLEDSAMYFCASSEGDRVGDTQYFGPGTRLTVL.

The gene calls are TRBV29-1 and TRBJ1-1; D is perhaps TRBD1 (5 bases). The CDR3 loop spans 15 amino acids. V lost 1 base and J lost 8, with 20 bases in between. CDR1 is SQVTM and CDR2 is ANQGSEA in the germline V gene. Here the CDR3 DNA reads TGCAGCGTTGAAGGGGGCAGGGCCCCGACCAACGAAGCTTTCTTT. Amino acids: CSVEGGRAPTNEAFF.

Worth noting for this clonotype: With a much larger clone just one base away, this may be a read error. The CDR3 here is CASKPWGQWGVQPQHF. The CDR3 DNA is TGTGCCAGCAAACCCTGGGGACAGTGGGGGGTCCAGCCCCAGCATTTT. The rearrangement links TRBV6-5 to TRBJ1-5, with 7 bases aligning to TRBD1. The CDR3 has 16 residues. The germline V gene has CDR1 MNHEY and CDR2 SVGAGI. The V and J ends lost 7 bases and 7 bases, in that order; junction bases with no gene match: 16.

Comments on this clonotype: A much larger clone lies one base from this, so it may be a read error. This chain connects TRBV6-5 to TRBJ2-3; TRBD1 agrees at 8 bases. The CDR3 has 14 residues. Germline V gene data show CDR1 as MNHEY and CDR2 as SVGAGI. The CDR3 region is CASRSDRGTGTQYF. The CDR3 region has the DNA TGTGCCAGCAGGTCCGACAGGGGCACAGGTACGCAGTATTTT.

The V call is TRBV30, the J call TRBJ2-7; 10 bases fit TRBD1. The CDR3 length is 15 residues. Germline V gene sequence: CDR1 GTSNPN, CDR2 SVGIG (reference sequence). Trimming cost V 3 bases and J 0 bases; bases outside gene matches: 5. As DNA, the CDR3 is TGTGCCTGGAGGGGGACAGGGGCCTCCTCCTACGAGCAGTACTTC. Protein sequence: CAWRGTGASSYEQYF.

Concerning this clonotype itself: This sequence may be a read error, since a much larger clone differs from it by one base. This chain joins TRBV6-2 or TRBV6-3 and TRBJ2-1, with D hard to call. TRBJ2-7 explains the end of the DNA better; the J call may be wrong. The CDR3 has 15 amino acids. Germline assignment: CDR1 MNHEY and CDR2 SVGEGT. The CDR3 loop is CASSSPSRLYNEQYF. Written as DNA, the CDR3 is TGTGCCAGCAGTTCCCCGTCGCGCCTCTACAATGAGCAGTACTTC.

The chain employs TRBV27 and TRBJ2-1, with 8 bases lining up with TRBD2. The tail of the sequence fits TRBJ2-7 better, so the J call may be wrong. The germline gives CDR1 MNHEY, CDR2 SMNVEV (reference sequence). The CDR3 loop spans 20 amino acids. CDR3 bases: TGTGCCAGCAGTTCATTTATGGCTTCTAACGGGGGGGCCCCCTACAATGAGCAGTACTTC. Amino acids: CASSSFMASNGGAPYNEQYF.

DNA of the CDR3: TGCGCCAGCAGCTTCTCCGAGGACCATGAGCAGTTCTTC. Its protein is CASSFSEDHEQFF. The chain links TRBV5-1 to TRBJ2-1; D is ambiguous. The CDR3 runs to 13 residues. CDR1 is SGHRS, CDR2 YFSETQ, per germline. Trimming removed 2 bases at V and 8 bases at J, with 11 bases between.

The rearrangement joins TRBV7-2 to TRBJ2-1; TRBD1 is a possible D gene (6 bases). The CDR3 has 16 residues. The germline gives CDR1 SGHTA, CDR2 FQGNSA. V dropped 2 bases and J dropped 6 bases, with 17 bases sitting between them. CDR3 in DNA: TGTGCCAGCAGCTTAAGTCCAGGGGTCTTGGGCAATGAGCAGTTCTTC. Its translation is CASSLSPGVLGNEQFF.

This clonotype was found a few times. The rearrangement uses TRBV18 and TRBJ2-7; no firm D call. The CDR3 has 14 amino acids. Trimming pared 3 bases from V and 5 bases from J, leaving 14 bases between. CDR1 KGHSH and CDR2 LQKENI come from the germline V gene. This CDR3 is CASSPVGFLNEQYF. In nucleotides, the CDR3 is TGTGCCAGCTCACCGGTAGGGTTTCTCAACGAGCAGTACTTC.

This clonotype has just a few counts. A read error is possible here, since a much larger clone lies one base away. This chain links TRBV6-2 or TRBV6-3 with TRBJ2-7, with a tentative D call TRBD1 (6 bases). Germline CDR1 reads MNHEY; CDR2 reads SVGEGT. V lost 0 bases and J 7 bases, leaving 25 bases between the germline ends. CDR3 length: 18 amino acids. The CDR3 is CASSYSKMRGGSYNEQYF. CDR3 nucleotide sequence: TGTGCCAGCAGTTACTCGAAAATGCGTGGGGGCTCCTACAATGAGCAGTACTTC.

This clonotype was counted between two and nine times. This chain joins TRBV7-2 and TRBJ1-2, with 7 positions matching TRBD1. With V trimmed by 3 bases and J by 8 bases, 15 bases remained unmatched. The CDR3 runs to 16 residues. CDR1 SGHTA and CDR2 FQGNSA come from the germline V gene. The CDR3, as DNA: TGTGCCAGCAGCTTCGTAGGGGGCCAATCCCCTGGGGGCTACACCTTC. Translated: CASSFVGGQSPGGYTF.

The chain recombines TRBV5-1 with TRBJ2-3; D tentatively reads TRBD1 or TRBD2 (5 bases each). The CDR3 length is 16 residues. With 4 bases removed from V and 6 bases from J, the gap between germline ends came to 21 bases. The germline V gene encodes CDR1 SGHRS and CDR2 YFSETQ. CDR3 residues: CASSEGSDWRRDTQYF. The CDR3 DNA follows: TGCGCCAGCAGCGAGGGGAGCGACTGGCGGCGGGATACGCAGTATTTT.

This clonotype has just a few counts. The chain recombines TRBV7-2 with TRBJ2-3, with D perhaps matching TRBD2 (5 bases). Germline V CDR1 and CDR2: SGHTA, FQGNSA. The CDR3 length is 12 residues. Trimming removed 4 bases from V and 9 bases from J, with 11 bases in between. This CDR3 reads CASSSEVATQYF. CDR3 nucleotide sequence: TGTGCCAGCAGCTCGGAGGTTGCAACGCAGTATTTT.

This clonotype has at least ten counts. The V and J genes are TRBV6-5 and TRBJ2-7, with D perhaps being TRBD1 or TRBD2 (5 bases each). The length of the CDR3 is 15 residues. V was shortened by 5 bases and J by 4 bases, with 18 bases between the two germline ends. Germline V CDR1 and CDR2: MNHEY, SVGAGI. CDR3 in amino acids: CASSPTNRWGYEQYF. CDR3 DNA sequence: TGTGCCAGCAGTCCGACCAACCGATGGGGGTACGAGCAGTACTTC.

Only one count was recorded for this clonotype. Sequence at one end of the junction differs from germline and may be a read error. The J gene is TRBJ2-3, the V gene TRBV3-1, with 8 bases fitting TRBD2. The CDR3 has 14 amino acids. Per germline, CDR1 LGHDT and CDR2 YNNKEL (reference sequence). The DNA of the CDR3 is TGTGCCAGCAGCCAATTAGCGGGAACAGATACGCGGTATTTT. It yields the protein CASSQLAGTDTRYF.

This clonotype was observed at least ten times. The V gene is TRBV9, the J gene TRBJ1-6; the D is unclear. Germline assignment: CDR1 SGDLS and CDR2 YYNGEE. V was clipped by 4 bases and J by 8 bases, with 10 bases between them. There are 13 residues in the CDR3. The CDR3 spells CASSPRRDSPLHF. The CDR3 DNA is TGTGCCAGCAGCCCTAGAAGGGATTCACCCCTCCACTTT.

This clonotype was picked up many times. Written as DNA, the CDR3 is TGTGCCAGTAGTCCTTATTGGGAGGCCTACGAGCAGTACTTC. It encodes CASSPYWEAYEQYF. J is TRBJ2-7 and V is TRBV19; D perhaps matches TRBD2 (6 bases). The CDR3 contains 14 residues. The germline CDR1 and CDR2 sequences are LNHDA and SQIVND (reference sequence). The V end was cut by 5 bases, the J end by 2 bases, with 13 bases between.

The table lists this clonotype with many counts. The gene calls are TRBV5-5 and TRBJ1-5; no definite D call. Trimming removed 1 base from V and 5 bases from J, with 7 bases in between. CDR1 is SGHKS and CDR2 is YYEKEE in the germline V gene (reference sequence). This CDR3 is built from 13 residues. CDR3 sequence: CASSLTADQPQHF. The CDR3 DNA sequence: TGTGCCAGCAGCTTGACGGCGGATCAGCCCCAGCATTTT.